This T cell receptor (beta chain) was sequenced for a study of blood T cell repertoires in COVID-19 (TCRdb year 2020). At the level of the whole study: Samples covering the acute and convalescent phases of COVID-19 were provided by collaborators in the United States, Italy and Spain. The samples were drawn from two sources: the first 160 participants of the ongoing ImmuneRACE study, and fewer than 1,500 subjects contributed by 6 global collaborators. A de-identified subject ID, COVID-19 status, age in years and sex were almost always included in the sample metadata. The material from the prospective study consisted of cDNA or gDNA derived from T cells, B-cell-depleted T cells, or PBMCs. Where available, HLA class I and class II types were taken from metadata supplied by the sample provider and were not determined by assay-based typing. The repertoires were made available in a free public database intended to serve as a resource for research on the immune response to SARS-CoV-2. Deeply sampled blood TCRbeta repertoires from subjects exposed to, actively infected with, or recovered from COVID-19 were included in the dataset.

Whole blood was collected in K2EDTA tubes by collaborating institutions according to the institutions' own protocols. For TCRbeta analysis, collaborators shipped samples in one of three forms: frozen whole blood, isolated PBMCs, or DNA extracted from either of those sample types. The CDR3 numbers 12 residues from cysteine through phenylalanine. The DNA shown is the 36-base CDR3, in frame from base 1. CDR1 and CDR2, looked up from the germline V gene (reference sequence), are LNHDA and SQIVND. At the junction V is shortened by 1 base and J by 12 bases, with 10 bases in between. TCRbeta CDR3 regions were amplified from genomic DNA by means of the immunoSEQ Assay, a bias-controlled multiplex PCR. The authors' analysis ran thus. The number of nucleated cells in each sample was estimated by amplification of reference gene primers within the assay. To quantify the absolute abundance of each unique TCRbeta CDR3 rearrangement, sequence reads were collapsed and filtered. Productive Simpson clonality was computed per sample as the square root of Simpson's diversity index over productive rearrangements. This immuneACCESS table, as held by TCRdb, lists in-frame sequences with V and J called but not all clones. Of the missing ones, under half trace to an unresolved V gene in checked studies; the others have no known cause. V, J and clone size reflect that table, while D and trimming were determined from the DNA. For this sample there are around 62,000 clones; 88% appear just once. Around 3.6% of the sample goes to the ten largest clones.

In regard to this clone: Its antigen remains undetermined. Base qualities were left out, and no much larger clone turns up one base away.

Overall results and qualifications from the work: Clinical and demographic metadata were provided uncurated, with the amount varying by source and participant.

This clonotype was obtained from a human donor in a cohort sampled during active COVID-19. Sequences were obtained from peripheral blood. The chain is made from TRBV19 and TRBJ2-1, with the D gene not clear enough to name. The CDR3 corresponds to CASSIGAVVQFF. Here is the DNA: TGTGCCAGTAGTATAGGCGCGGTGGTGCAGTTCTTC.